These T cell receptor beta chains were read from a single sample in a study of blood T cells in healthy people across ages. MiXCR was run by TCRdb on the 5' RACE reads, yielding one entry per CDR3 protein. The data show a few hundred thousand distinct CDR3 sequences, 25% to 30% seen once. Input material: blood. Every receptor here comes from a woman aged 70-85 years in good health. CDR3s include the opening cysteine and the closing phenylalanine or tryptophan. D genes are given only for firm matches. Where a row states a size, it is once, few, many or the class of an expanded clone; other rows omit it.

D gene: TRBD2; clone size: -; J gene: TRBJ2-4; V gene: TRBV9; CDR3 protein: CASSAGLVENIQYF; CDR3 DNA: TGTGCCAGCAGCGCGGGACTAGTGGAAAACATTCAGTACTTC
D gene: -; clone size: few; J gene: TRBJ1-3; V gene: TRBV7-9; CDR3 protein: CASSFGQQGNTIYF; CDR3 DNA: TGTGCCAGCAGCTTTGGACAGCAGGGAAACACCATATATTTT
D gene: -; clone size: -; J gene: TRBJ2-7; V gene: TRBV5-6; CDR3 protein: CASRLYGVYEQYF; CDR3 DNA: TGTGCCAGCAGGTTGTATGGCGTCTACGAGCAGTACTTC
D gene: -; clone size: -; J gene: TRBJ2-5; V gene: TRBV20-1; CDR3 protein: CSASSPRPIQETQYF; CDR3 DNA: TGCAGTGCTAGTAGCCCCAGGCCCATCCAAGAGACCCAGTACTTC
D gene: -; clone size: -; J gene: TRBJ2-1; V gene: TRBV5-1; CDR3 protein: CASSSGPPGHNEQFF; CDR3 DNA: TGCGCCAGCAGCTCCGGGCCCCCGGGCCACAATGAGCAGTTCTTC
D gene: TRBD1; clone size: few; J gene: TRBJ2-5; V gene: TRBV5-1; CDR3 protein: CASSEAGTGGETQYF; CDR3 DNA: TGCGCCAGCAGCGAAGCCGGGACAGGAGGAGAGACCCAGTACTTC
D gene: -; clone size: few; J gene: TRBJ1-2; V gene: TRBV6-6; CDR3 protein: CASSSGDYHGYTF; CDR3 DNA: TGTGCCAGCAGTTCGGGAGACTATCATGGCTACACCTTC
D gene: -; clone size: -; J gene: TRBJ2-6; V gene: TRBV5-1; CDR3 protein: CASSLQGFPGANVLTF; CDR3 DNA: TGCGCCAGCAGCTTACAGGGATTCCCCGGGGCCAACGTCCTGACTTTC
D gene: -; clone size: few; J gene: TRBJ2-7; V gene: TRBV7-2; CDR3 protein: CASSSGSSAYEQYF; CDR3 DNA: TGTGCCAGCAGCTCCGGCAGCTCAGCCTACGAGCAGTACTTC
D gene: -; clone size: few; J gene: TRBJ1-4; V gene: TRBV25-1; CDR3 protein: CATIASSNEKLFF; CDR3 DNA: TGTGCCACCATCGCGAGTTCAAATGAAAAACTGTTTTTT
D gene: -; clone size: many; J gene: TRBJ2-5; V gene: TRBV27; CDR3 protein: CASSLKTQYF; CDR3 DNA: TGTGCCAGCAGTTTAAAGACCCAGTACTTC
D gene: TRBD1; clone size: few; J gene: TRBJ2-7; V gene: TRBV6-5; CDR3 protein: CASKTGSGEQYF; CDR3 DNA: TGTGCCAGCAAGACAGGGTCCGGCGAGCAGTACTTC
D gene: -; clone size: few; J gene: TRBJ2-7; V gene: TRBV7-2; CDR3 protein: CASSSAFLGGSDEQYF; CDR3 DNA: TGTGCCAGCAGCTCGGCCTTCTTAGGGGGGAGTGACGAGCAGTACTTC
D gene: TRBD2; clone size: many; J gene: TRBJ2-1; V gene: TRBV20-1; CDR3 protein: CSAPGGYNEQFF; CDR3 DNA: TGCAGTGCCCCCGGGGGGTACAATGAGCAGTTCTTC
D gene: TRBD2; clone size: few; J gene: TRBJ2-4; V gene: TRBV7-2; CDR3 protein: CASSFSGGVAKNIQYF; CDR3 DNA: TGTGCCAGCAGCTTTAGCGGGGGGGTAGCCAAAAACATTCAGTACTTC
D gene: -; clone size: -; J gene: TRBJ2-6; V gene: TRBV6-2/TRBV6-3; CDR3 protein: CASRRTGSSGANVLTF; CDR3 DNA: TGTGCCAGCAGACGCACAGGGAGCTCTGGGGCCAACGTCCTGACTTTC
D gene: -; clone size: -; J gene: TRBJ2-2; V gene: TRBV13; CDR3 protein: CASSLFPATTGELFF; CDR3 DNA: TGTGCCAGCAGCTTATTTCCGGCTACCACCGGGGAGCTGTTTTTT
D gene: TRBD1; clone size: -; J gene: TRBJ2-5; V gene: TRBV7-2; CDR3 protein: CASSPGTGLETQYF; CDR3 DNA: TGTGCCAGCAGCCCCGGGACAGGACTAGAGACCCAGTACTTC
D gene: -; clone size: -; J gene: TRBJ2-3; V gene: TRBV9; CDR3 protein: CASGLLGVPRTDTQYF; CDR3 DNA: TGTGCCAGCGGATTGCTAGGTGTTCCCCGCACAGATACGCAGTATTTT
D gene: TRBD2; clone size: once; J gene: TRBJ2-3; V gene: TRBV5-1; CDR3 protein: CASSSASGITDTQYF; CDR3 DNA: TGCGCCAGCAGCTCGGCTAGCGGAATCACAGATACGCAGTATTTT
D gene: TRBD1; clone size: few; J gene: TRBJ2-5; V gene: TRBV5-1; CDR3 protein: CASSLALVSMDRQETQYF; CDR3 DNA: TGCGCCAGCAGCTTGGCCTTGGTCTCGATGGACAGGCAAGAGACCCAGTACTTC
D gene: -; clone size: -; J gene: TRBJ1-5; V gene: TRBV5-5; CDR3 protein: CASSLFGQSNQPQHF; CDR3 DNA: TGTGCCAGCAGCCTTTTTGGGCAAAGCAATCAGCCCCAGCATTTT
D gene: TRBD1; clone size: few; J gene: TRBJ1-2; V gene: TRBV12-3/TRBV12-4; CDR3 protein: CASSPRTGRANYGYTF; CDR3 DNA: TGTGCCAGCAGTCCCCGGACAGGGAGAGCTAACTATGGCTACACCTTC
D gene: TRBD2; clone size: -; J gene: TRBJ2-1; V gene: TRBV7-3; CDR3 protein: CASSSNPGLARYNEQFF; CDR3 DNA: TGTGCCAGCAGCTCAAACCCTGGACTAGCGAGATACAATGAGCAGTTCTTC
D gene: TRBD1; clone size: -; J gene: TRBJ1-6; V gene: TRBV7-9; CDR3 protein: CASSAGTAYSSPLHF; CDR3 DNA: TGTGCCAGCAGCGCCGGGACAGCCTATAGTTCACCCCTCCACTTT
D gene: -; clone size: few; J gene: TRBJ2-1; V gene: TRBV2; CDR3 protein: CASSLVSNNEQFF; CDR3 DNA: TGTGCCAGCAGTCTTGTCTCCAACAATGAGCAGTTCTTC